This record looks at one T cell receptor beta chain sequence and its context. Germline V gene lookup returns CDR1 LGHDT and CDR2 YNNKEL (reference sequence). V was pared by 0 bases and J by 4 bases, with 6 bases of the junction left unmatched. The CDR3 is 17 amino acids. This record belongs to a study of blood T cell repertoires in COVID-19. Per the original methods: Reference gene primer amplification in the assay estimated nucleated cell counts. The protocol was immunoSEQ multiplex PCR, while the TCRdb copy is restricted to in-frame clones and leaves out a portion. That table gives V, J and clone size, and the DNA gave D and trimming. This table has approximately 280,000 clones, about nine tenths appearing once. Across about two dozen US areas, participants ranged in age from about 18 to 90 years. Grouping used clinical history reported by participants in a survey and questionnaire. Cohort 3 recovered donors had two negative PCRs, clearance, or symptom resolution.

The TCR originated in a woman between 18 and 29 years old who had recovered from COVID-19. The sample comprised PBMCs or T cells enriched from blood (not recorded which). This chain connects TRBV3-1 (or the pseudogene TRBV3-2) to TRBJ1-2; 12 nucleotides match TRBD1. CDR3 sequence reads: CASSQESPGQGAYGYTF. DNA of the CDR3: TGTGCCAGCAGCCAAGAAAGCCCGGGACAGGGGGCCTATGGCTACACCTTC.